This passage covers 25 T cell receptor beta chains from one sample sequenced in a study of spatial heterogeneity in lung cancer. TCRdb recomputed calls from the 5' RACE reads with MiXCR, one row per CDR3 protein. The sample contains around 110,000 distinct CDR3 sequences, 9% to 15% of which appear only once. The time point here: blood at routine non-recurrence follow-up after resection. Material for sequencing was whole RNA from tumor, nontumor lung or frozen PBMC, left unsorted. The material sequenced was PBMCs, taken at follow-up. The receptor set was obtained from a male donor with early-stage non-small cell lung cancer.

This clonotype was counted at least ten times. The chain employs TRBV29-1 and TRBJ1-2; 8 positions agree with TRBD1. The CDR3 is 16 amino acids. Germline loops: CDR1 SQVTM, CDR2 ANQGSEA. V lost 0 bases and J lost 2; bases outside the gene matches: 8. CDR3 DNA: TGCAGCGTTGAAGATACCCCTTGGACAGGGAACTATGGCTACACCTTC. This sequence encodes CSVEDTPWTGNYGYTF.

The chain has TRBV28 and TRBJ1-2; D is uncertain. Germline loops: CDR1 MDHEN, CDR2 SYDVKM. Trimming cost V 11 bases and J 0 bases, with 10 bases left between them. This CDR3 is 12 amino acids long. CDR3 residues: CAVAGTNYGYTF. CDR3 DNA: TGTGCCGTGGCTGGGACTAACTATGGCTACACCTTC.

V gene TRBV7-2 combines with J gene TRBJ2-3; TRBD2 matches at 9 bases. The CDR3 spans 16 residues. V lost 3 bases and J lost 4; bases outside the gene matches: 8. Per the germline V gene, CDR1 is SGHTA and CDR2 is FQGNSA. The CDR3 region has the DNA TGTGCCAGCAGCTTCCGCGGGGGGGCCGTCTCAGATACGCAGTATTTT. This codes for CASSFRGGAVSDTQYF. The entire variable domain, with the rest obtained from reference TRBV7-2 and TRBJ2-3, is as follows: GAGVSQSPSNKVTEKGKDVELRCDPISGHTALYWYRQSLGQGLEFLIYFQGNSAPDKSGLPSDRFSAERTGGSVSTLTIQRTQQEDSAVYLCASSFRGGAVSDTQYFGPGTRLTVL.

This clonotype was seen at least ten times. The chain couples TRBV2 to TRBJ2-1; TRBD1 agrees at 7 bases. The CDR3 spans 14 residues. The V gene end was trimmed by 8 bases and the J gene end by 7 bases; junction bases not matched to a gene: 11. Germline V gene sequence: CDR1 SNHLY, CDR2 FYNNEI. The CDR3 region has the DNA TGTGCCAGCCAGGGGGACCATTCCACTAATGAGCAGTTCTTC. Translation: CASQGDHSTNEQFF.

This clonotype was seen many times. The CDR3 reads CASSPGQASRPQHF. CDR3 nucleotides: TGTGCCAGCAGCCCAGGACAGGCATCTAGGCCCCAGCATTTT. V is TRBV6-2 or TRBV6-3 and J is TRBJ1-5, with 7 positions matching TRBD1. J gave up 9 bases and V 6 bases, and 11 bases lay outside the gene matches. The CDR3 covers 14 residues. Germline lookup yields CDR1 MNHEY and CDR2 SVGEGT.

This clonotype appeared a few times. The chain employs TRBV24-1 and TRBJ2-3; 12 bases are a match to TRBD2. The germline V gene encodes CDR1 KGHDR and CDR2 SFDVKD. The CDR3 totals 17 residues. Trimming cost V 2 bases and J 3 bases; bases outside gene matches: 5. CDR3 in DNA: TGTGCCACCAGTGATTACGCTAGCGGGAGGGAAACAGATACGCAGTATTTT. Its protein product is CATSDYASGRETDTQYF.

The chain employs TRBV27 and TRBJ2-5; 8 nucleotides match TRBD1. The germline V gene encodes CDR1 MNHEY and CDR2 SMNVEV (reference sequence). This CDR3 contains 16 residues. V shed 3 bases and J 3 bases; nucleotides not matched to a gene: 9. The CDR3 region has the DNA TGTGCCAGCAGTTTGCCTCACCGGACAGGGAAAGAGACCCAGTACTTC. This sequence encodes CASSLPHRTGKETQYF.

This clonotype was counted at least ten times. The J gene is TRBJ2-6, the V gene TRBV5-1; 8 bases align to TRBD1. The J segment lost 1 base and the V segment lost 5 bases, leaving 11 bases of the junction unmatched. The CDR3 length is 18 residues. Germline-derived CDR1 and CDR2 are SGHRS and YFSETQ. The CDR3 bases are TGCGCCAGCAGTTTGCGCCCATGGACAGGGTCTGGGGCCAACGTCCTGACTTTC. This gives the protein CASSLRPWTGSGANVLTF.

This clonotype was found a few times. V is TRBV11-3 and J is TRBJ2-1; 9 bases map to TRBD2. The CDR3 totals 13 residues. Germline CDR1 and CDR2: SGHNT and YENEEA. Trimming removed 5 bases from V and 10 bases from J; junction bases left unmatched: 6. The CDR3 protein is CASSPPSGEEQFF. CDR3 nucleotide sequence: TGTGCCAGCAGCCCACCTAGCGGGGAGGAGCAGTTCTTC.

The rearrangement joins TRBV24-1 to TRBJ2-3; D ambiguous. CDR3 size: 12 residues. V was clipped by 9 bases and J by 6 bases, with 12 bases between them. The germline CDR1 and CDR2 sequences are KGHDR and SFDVKD. DNA of the CDR3: TGTGCCACCGGTCAGACGATGGATACGCAGTATTTT. Encoded protein: CATGQTMDTQYF.

Many counts were recorded for this clonotype. The rearrangement uses TRBV7-9 and TRBJ1-6; 7 bases agree with TRBD1. The germline V gene has CDR1 SEHNR and CDR2 FQNEAQ (reference sequence). J was trimmed by 10 bases and V by 4 bases; bases with no gene match: 4. The CDR3 runs to 13 residues. CDR3 residues: CASSSGGGSPLHF. The CDR3 nucleotides are TGTGCCAGCAGCTCAGGGGGGGGATCACCCCTCCACTTT.

This clonotype was detected ten times or more. The chain carries TRBV2 and TRBJ1-1; unclear D gene. Trimming cost V 4 bases and J 0 bases, with 12 bases left between them. The CDR3 totals 15 residues. Germline CDR1 is SNHLY and CDR2 is FYNNEI. CDR3 region: CASSGDPEVNTEAFF. Here the CDR3 DNA reads TGTGCCAGCAGTGGGGATCCTGAGGTGAACACTGAAGCTTTCTTT. The full variable domain, its missing parts supplied by reference TRBV2 and TRBJ1-1, is EPEVTQTPSHQVTQMGQEVILRCVPISNHLYFYWYRQILGQKVEFLVSFYNNEISEKSEIFDDQFSVERPDGSNFTLKIRSTKLEDSAMYFCASSGDPEVNTEAFFGQGTRLTVV.

This clonotype was recorded many times. This chain uses TRBV4-2 with TRBJ1-2, with D unresolved. The germline V gene has CDR1 LGHNA and CDR2 YNFKEQ. This CDR3 contains 15 residues. With 0 bases removed from V and 6 bases from J, the gap between germline ends came to 14 bases. CDR3 nucleotide sequence: TGTGCCAGCAGCCAAGATCGTGGGTCCCTCCATGGCTACACCTTC. Protein product: CASSQDRGSLHGYTF.

This clonotype was seen more than once but under ten times. CDR3 sequence reads: CASSESAGKGEAFF. The CDR3 DNA is TGTGCCAGCAGTGAATCGGCAGGGAAAGGTGAAGCTTTCTTT. V and J are TRBV6-1 and TRBJ1-1; the D gene is possibly TRBD1 (5 bases). The CDR3 sequence is 14 residues long. V gave up 2 bases and J gave up 7 bases, with 14 bases separating them. Germline values: CDR1 MNHNS, CDR2 SASEGT.

The chain uses TRBV4-1 and TRBJ1-2, with 7 bases identical to TRBD1. This CDR3 is built from 18 residues. The germline V gene has CDR1 MGHRA and CDR2 YSYEKL. V lost 4 bases and J lost 4; bases outside the gene matches: 18. CDR3 nucleotide sequence: TGCGCCAGCAGCCGGATGACAGGGCCGTTACCCTTCACCTATGGCTACACCTTC. As protein: CASSRMTGPLPFTYGYTF.

This chain links TRBV11-2 with TRBJ2-3, with D tentatively TRBD1 (5 bases). Trimming stripped 4 bases from V and 14 bases from J, with 28 bases between. Germline V gene lookup returns CDR1 SGHAT and CDR2 FQNNGV. The CDR3 totals 16 residues. The DNA for the CDR3 is TGTGCCAGCAGCTCCGAGGCGGCAGGGCACCTAATCCCGTTGTATTTT. This encodes CASSSEAAGHLIPLYF.

The chain links TRBV7-6 to TRBJ2-1, with unresolved D. V lost 4 bases, J lost 10 bases, and 11 bases lay in between. Germline CDR1 reads SGHVS; CDR2 reads FNYEAQ. This CDR3 is 12 amino acids long. DNA for the CDR3: TGTGCCAGCAGCTCGCTTGGGCTAGAGCAGTTCTTC. This gives the protein CASSSLGLEQFF. The variable domain in full, completed from reference TRBV7-6 and TRBJ2-1, reads GAGVSQSPRYKVTKRGQDVALRCDPISGHVSLYWYRQALGQGPEFLTYFNYEAQQDKSGLPNDRFSAERPEGSISTLTIQRTEQRDSAMYRCASSSLGLEQFFGPGTRLTVL.

This clonotype was observed at least ten times. V usage is TRBV6-5 and J usage is TRBJ1-4; D not resolved. The CDR3 runs to 14 residues. V was trimmed by 2 bases and J by 10 bases, leaving 14 bases between them. Germline V CDR1 and CDR2: MNHEY, SVGAGI. CDR3 DNA: TGTGCCAGCAGTTACGCGGCCAGAGGGTTAAAACTGTTTTTT. This sequence encodes CASSYAARGLKLFF.

The V gene is TRBV27, the J gene TRBJ2-3; D remains ambiguous. V was cut by 0 bases and J by 0 bases, with 10 bases left in between. The CDR3 is 16 residues long. The germline V gene has CDR1 MNHEY and CDR2 SMNVEV (reference sequence). The CDR3 sequence is CASSLSARLSTDTQYF. The CDR3 DNA reads as TGTGCCAGCAGTTTATCGGCCAGGCTTAGCACAGATACGCAGTATTTT.

This clonotype was observed a few times. V usage is TRBV15 and J usage is TRBJ1-2; TRBD1 aligns across 8 bases. Germline CDR1 reads LNHNV; CDR2 reads YYDKDF (reference sequence). The trim removed 0 bases at V and 3 bases at J, leaving 3 bases unmatched. The CDR3 is 15 amino acids. DNA of the CDR3: TGTGCCACCAGCAGAGATCCAGGGGGCGACTATGGCTACACCTTC. Its translation is CATSRDPGGDYGYTF. The whole variable domain, filled in from reference TRBV15 and TRBJ1-2, reads DAMVIQNPRYQVTQFGKPVTLSCSQTLNHNVMYWYQQKSSQAPKLLFHYYDKDFNNEADTPDNFQSRRPNTSFCFLDIRSPGLGDTAMYLCATSRDPGGDYGYTFGSGTRLTVV.

This chain joins TRBV20-1 and TRBJ1-5, with 9 bases identical to TRBD1. CDR1 is DFQATT, CDR2 SNEGSKA, per germline (reference sequence). After removal of 5 bases from V and 6 bases from J, the junction contained 8 bases not matched to a gene. This CDR3 has 14 residues. This CDR3 is CSAGRTGASQPQHF. CDR3 DNA sequence: TGCAGTGCTGGGCGGACAGGGGCTAGTCAGCCCCAGCATTTT.

This clonotype was seen just once. V usage is TRBV18 and J usage is TRBJ1-1; D is possibly TRBD1 (5 bases). In germline, CDR1 is KGHSH, CDR2 LQKENI. Trimming cost V 6 bases and J 10 bases, with 21 bases left between them. The CDR3 covers 14 residues. The CDR3 here is CASSAGTPLGVAFF. CDR3 coding DNA: TGTGCCAGCTCGGCCGGGACGCCCTTGGGTGTAGCTTTCTTT.

This clonotype has at least ten counts. V is TRBV27 and J is TRBJ1-2; 8 bases align to TRBD1. Per germline, CDR1 MNHEY and CDR2 SMNVEV (reference sequence). There are 15 residues in the CDR3. With V trimmed by 3 bases and J by 6 bases, 9 bases remained unmatched. CDR3 bases: TGTGCCAGCAGTTTGGGGACAGGACGGGTGAATGGCTACACCTTC. Amino acids: CASSLGTGRVNGYTF.

This clonotype came up a few times. The genes are TRBV10-3 and TRBJ2-7, with 8 bases fitting TRBD1. The germline V gene has CDR1 ENHRY and CDR2 SYGVKD. There are 16 residues in the CDR3. J lost 2 bases, V lost 2 bases, and 8 bases had no gene match. This CDR3 is CAISETRQGKAYEQYF. The CDR3 coding sequence is TGTGCCATCAGTGAGACCCGACAGGGGAAGGCCTACGAGCAGTACTTC.

In this sample, this clonotype turned up many times. The chain uses TRBV5-6 and TRBJ1-2, with 7 bases lining up with TRBD1. CDR3 length: 13 amino acids. The germline V gene has CDR1 SGHDT and CDR2 YYEEEE. V shed 5 bases, J shed 5 bases, and the junction held 6 bases outside the gene matches. The CDR3 DNA follows: TGTGCCAGCAGGACGGACAGGTTATATGGCTACACCTTC. Translating it yields CASRTDRLYGYTF.